Sequencing of this T cell receptor (beta chain) was carried out in a study of shared clonotypes between healthy human individuals. Study details: Plates per donor: three CD4 naive, three CD4 memory, two CD8 naive, one CD8 memory.

General study points: The study's rarefaction showed incomplete sorted-subset sequencing despite large depth. Larger richness was generally estimated for naive than memory subsets.

Details on this clone: Its antigen is not known.

Naive-designated CD8 cells lacked CD45RO, were positively enriched for CCR7, and omitted terminally differentiated effector memory CD45RA+ cells. Investigators spread the genomic DNA of each subset evenly over several immunoSEQ plates. The method was immunoSEQ multiplex PCR; TCRdb's version includes in-frame clones alone and lacks a portion of them. The data contain almost 700,000 clones, 92% of them singletons. This CDR3 is built from 16 residues. Deletions cut 1 base from V and 1 base from J, with 13 bases between. From germline, CDR1 is SGHVS and CDR2 FQNEAQ. The specimen sequenced was naive CD8+ T cells sorted from blood. This TCR was sampled from a man aged 30-40 years in good health. The chain links TRBV7-8 to TRBJ2-5; D is possibly TRBD1 (6 bases). CDR3 sequence reads: CASSLVDRDFQETQYF. The CDR3 DNA reads TGTGCCAGCAGCTTAGTGGACAGAGACTTCCAAGAGACCCAGTACTTC.